This entry features one TCR beta chain sequence. Its target is not known. Method: immunoSEQ multiplex PCR; TCRdb's copy keeps in-frame clones and lacks some. The table lists roughly 24,000 clones, 60% to 85% of them singletons, with around 25% in the top ten. V was pared by 5 bases and J by 6 bases, with 20 bases between. CDR1 and CDR2 from the germline V gene are MNHEY and SMNVEV (reference sequence). The CDR3 is 15 amino acids. Sequencing in the ViraFEST assay came after antigen-specific CD4+ T cells had been expanded with viral peptide pools, which were used to stimulate PBMC. Culturing for around ten days preceded CD4+ T cell isolation. Two doses of BNT162b2 or mRNA-1273 vaccine were administered to participants. Nucleocapsid antibody tests were negative, and the vaccine recipients had no prior SARS-CoV-2 infection. A half-volume exchange with IL-2 medium occurred on days 3 and 7. This record belongs to a study of vaccination effects on CD4 cells after COVID-19. Study as a whole: Following the second dose by a median of 72 days, the post-vaccine samples were obtained. Study-wide findings and caveats: The study, lacking early post-infection timepoints, had few convalescent patients.

The chain is built from TRBV27 and TRBJ2-7, with D perhaps matching TRBD2 (6 bases). The clonotype comes from a human donor who received a COVID-19 vaccine. Sequencing used CD4+ T cells from PBMCs cultured with HCoV-NL63 spike peptides, obtained after COVID-19 vaccination. CDR3 protein: CASSLRGTWSLEQYF. The CDR3 coding sequence is TGTGCCAGCAGTCTACGAGGGACTTGGTCTCTCGAGCAGTACTTC.